These 25 T cell receptor beta chains originate from one sample sequenced in a study of blood T cell repertoires in COVID-19. Sequenced by immunoSEQ multiplex PCR; TCRdb stores in-frame clones only, minus some. The repertoire includes 65,000 to 85,000 clones, about 79% of them detected once, and less than 20% sits in the top ten. The sequenced sample was peripheral blood. The receptor source for this set is a human donor in a cohort sampled during active COVID-19.

This chain links TRBV7-2 with TRBJ2-5; a possible D gene is TRBD2 (6 bases). V was clipped by 5 bases and J by 6 bases, with 13 bases between them. Germline loops: CDR1 SGHTA, CDR2 FQGNSA. The length of the CDR3 is 13 residues. The CDR3 nucleotides read TGTGCCAGCAGCCTGACGGAGGGGAAGACCCAGTACTTC. Translated: CASSLTEGKTQYF.

V and J are TRBV6-4 and TRBJ2-3; D remains ambiguous. V lost 7 bases and J lost 0, with 8 bases in between. The CDR3 contains 13 residues. In germline, CDR1 is MRHNA, CDR2 SNTAGT. CDR3 residues: CASTKASTDTQYF. The CDR3 DNA is TGTGCCAGCACCAAAGCTAGCACAGATACGCAGTATTTT.

The genes are TRBV19 and TRBJ1-1; no clear D. V shed 6 bases and J shed 1 base, with 6 bases lying between them. CDR1 and CDR2 (germline): LNHDA, SQIVND (reference sequence). The CDR3 extends over 12 amino acids. CDR3 residues: CASRRGNTEAFF. In nucleotides, the CDR3 is TGTGCCAGTAGACGAGGGAACACTGAAGCTTTCTTT.

This clone was seen a handful of times. This chain joins TRBV5-5 and TRBJ2-1; a possible D gene is TRBD1 (5 bases). Trimming pared 4 bases from V and 2 bases from J, leaving 13 bases between. Per germline, CDR1 SGHKS and CDR2 YYEKEE (reference sequence). This CDR3 has 15 residues. This CDR3 reads CASSPTAPPYNEQFF. CDR3 nucleotides: TGTGCCAGCAGCCCGACAGCTCCCCCCTACAATGAGCAGTTCTTC.

The V gene is TRBV19, the J gene TRBJ2-3; D is possibly TRBD1 (6 bases). Trimming removed 11 bases from V and 6 bases from J, with 15 bases in between. The CDR3 totals 12 residues. Germline assignment: CDR1 LNHDA and CDR2 SQIVND (reference sequence). The CDR3: CAWLQGYDTQYF. For the CDR3, the DNA is TGTGCCTGGCTGCAGGGGTACGATACGCAGTATTTT.

The J gene is TRBJ1-1, the V gene TRBV6-6; D perhaps matches TRBD1 (6 bases). The V end was cut by 5 bases, the J end by 1 base, with 23 bases between. The CDR3 runs 18 residues. Germline CDR1 MNHNY, CDR2 SVGAGI (reference sequence). CDR3 in amino acids: CASSQTAPRTAANTEAFF. The CDR3 nucleotides read TGTGCCAGCAGTCAAACTGCCCCCAGGACAGCAGCGAACACTGAAGCTTTCTTT.

For this clone: Within the sample, other DNA sequences also encode this same CDR3. The V gene is TRBV9, the J gene TRBJ2-5; D gene ambiguous. This CDR3 spans 13 amino acids. V was pared by 0 bases and J by 2 bases, with 5 bases between. Germline CDR1 SGDLS, CDR2 YYNGEE. CDR3 DNA: TGTGCCAGCAGCGTAGGCCAGCAAGAGACCCAGTACTTC. Residues: CASSVGQQETQYF. Together with reference TRBV9 and TRBJ2-5, the CDR3 gives the full variable domain: DSGVTQTPKHLITATGQRVTLRCSPRSGDLSVYWYQQSLDQGLQFLIQYYNGEERAKGNILERFSAQQFPDLHSELNLSSLELGDSALYFCASSVGQQETQYFGPGTRLLVL.

V and J are TRBV5-1 and TRBJ1-2, with 9 bases identical to TRBD1. The V segment lost 0 bases and the J segment 6 bases; nucleotides outside the gene matches: 3. Germline V lookup: CDR1 SGHRS, CDR2 YFSETQ. The length of the CDR3 is 14 residues. The CDR3 protein is CASSLVQGADGYTF. The CDR3 DNA is TGCGCCAGCAGCTTGGTACAGGGGGCGGATGGCTACACCTTC.

V usage is TRBV19 and J usage is TRBJ2-7, with TRBD1 identical over 7 bases. The length of the CDR3 is 14 residues. The ends lost 2 bases at V and 0 bases at J; junction bases unmatched: 1. The V gene's germline CDR1 is LNHDA and CDR2 SQIVND (reference sequence). The CDR3 protein is CASSIRDSSYEQYF. The CDR3 DNA is TGTGCCAGTAGTATAAGGGACAGCTCCTACGAGCAGTACTTC.

This chain uses TRBV2 with TRBJ2-3; 8 bases agree with TRBD1. The CDR3 spans 13 residues. From germline, CDR1 is SNHLY and CDR2 FYNNEI. Trimming took 5 bases from V and 3 from J; bases not matched to a gene: 1. The CDR3 loop reads CASSRQGTDTQYF. For the CDR3, the DNA is TGTGCCAGCAGTCGACAGGGGACAGATACGCAGTATTTT.

The chain carries TRBV4-1 and TRBJ2-1; 8 bases fit TRBD1. Trimming removed 3 bases from V and 6 bases from J; junction bases left unmatched: 10. The CDR3 length is 16 residues. CDR1 and CDR2 from the germline V gene are MGHRA and YSYEKL. CDR3 DNA sequence: TGCGCCAGCAGCCATTACACAGGGGGTGGTATCAATGAGCAGTTCTTC. It codes for CASSHYTGGGINEQFF.

This rearrangement joins TRBV5-1 to TRBJ1-2; D is ambiguous. V shed 0 bases and J shed 7 bases, with 10 bases lying between them. The V gene's germline CDR1 is SGHRS and CDR2 YFSETQ. The CDR3 is made up of 13 amino acids. The CDR3 region is CASSLVARSGYTF. The CDR3 DNA sequence: TGCGCCAGCAGCTTGGTGGCCAGATCTGGCTACACCTTC.

The chain has TRBV28 and TRBJ1-2; 7 nucleotides line up with TRBD1. Trimming cost V 6 bases and J 5 bases; bases outside gene matches: 6. This CDR3 comprises 13 residues. Germline CDR1 and CDR2: MDHEN and SYDVKM. CDR3 amino acids: CASSSQGEYGYTF. The CDR3, as DNA: TGTGCCAGCAGCTCGCAGGGGGAATATGGCTACACCTTC.

This clone has only a few counts. V gene TRBV30 combines with J gene TRBJ1-6, with D possibly matching TRBD1 (5 bases). The CDR3 covers 18 residues. Germline CDR1 and CDR2: GTSNPN and SVGIG (reference sequence). Trimming took 2 bases from V and 3 from J, leaving 20 bases between them. DNA for the CDR3: TGTGCCTGGAGTCTCCCGGGGGACCCTGACTTCTATAATTCACCCCTCCACTTT. Amino acid sequence: CAWSLPGDPDFYNSPLHF.

The DNA for the CDR3 is TGTGCCAGCAGTTGGGGAGGAGGAAACACCATATATTTT. Encoded protein: CASSWGGGNTIYF. The gene calls are TRBV27 and TRBJ1-3; D is unclear. Deletions cut 4 bases from V and 4 bases from J, with 8 bases between. The CDR3 is 13 amino acids. Germline lookup yields CDR1 MNHEY and CDR2 SMNVEV (reference sequence).

This chain connects TRBV11-2 to TRBJ2-1; no reliable D call. Germline CDR1 reads SGHAT; CDR2 reads FQNNGV. Trimming removed 4 bases from V and 6 bases from J, with 13 bases in between. The length of the CDR3 is 14 residues. The CDR3: CASSSQASSNEQFF. The DNA of the CDR3 is TGTGCCAGCAGCTCCCAAGCTAGTTCCAATGAGCAGTTCTTC.

The chain combines TRBV5-1 with TRBJ1-2, with a tentative D call TRBD1 (6 bases). With 2 bases removed from V and 3 bases from J, the gap between germline ends came to 14 bases. The CDR3 is 15 amino acids. Germline CDR1 reads SGHRS; CDR2 reads YFSETQ. CDR3 coding DNA: TGCGCCAGCAGCTTAATGAGAGGGGGTGACTATGGCTACACCTTC. This codes for CASSLMRGGDYGYTF.

The CDR3 spells CASSYGLAGDTQYF. The CDR3 DNA reads TGTGCCAGCAGTTACGGACTAGCGGGAGATACGCAGTATTTT. The rearrangement joins TRBV6-2 or TRBV6-3 to TRBJ2-3, with TRBD2 matching over 11 bases. The CDR3 is 14 amino acids. Germline V gene sequence: CDR1 MNHEY, CDR2 SVGEGT. Germline trimming cut 2 bases from V and 5 bases from J; bases unmatched to any gene: 0.

The chain is built from TRBV7-2 and TRBJ2-3; 7 positions match TRBD2. Germline V gene lookup returns CDR1 SGHTA and CDR2 FQGNSA. V gave up 5 bases and J gave up 4 bases; unmatched junction bases: 12. The CDR3 consists of 16 residues. Here the CDR3 reads CASSPSGAGTADTQYF. The CDR3 DNA reads TGTGCCAGCAGCCCGTCTGGAGCGGGGACGGCAGATACGCAGTATTTT.

This clone has a single count. This chain joins TRBV3-1 (or the pseudogene TRBV3-2) and TRBJ1-4, with 7 bases aligning to TRBD1. The CDR3 runs to 12 residues. Trimming at V came to 4 bases and at J to 7 bases, leaving 0 bases not matched to a gene. Germline CDR1 LGHDT, CDR2 YNNKEL (reference sequence). In nucleotides, the CDR3 is TGTGCCAGCAGCCGACAGGGTGAAAAACTGTTTTTT. Translating it yields CASSRQGEKLFF.

This chain connects TRBV13 to TRBJ1-2; 7 bases fit TRBD1. The CDR3 has 13 amino acids. After removal of 4 bases from V and 8 bases from J, the junction contained 7 bases not matched to a gene. CDR1 is PRHDT, CDR2 FYEKMQ, per germline (reference sequence). CDR3 nucleotides: TGTGCCAGCAGCTCGAGGGGGCGGGAAGGCTACACCTTC. Translated: CASSSRGREGYTF.

V is TRBV5-1 and J is TRBJ2-5; tentatively, D is TRBD1 (6 bases). Between the trimmed V and J ends, which lost 2 bases and 3 bases, there was a span of 8 bases. The germline CDR1 and CDR2 sequences are SGHRS and YFSETQ. The CDR3 contains 13 residues. CDR3 DNA sequence: TGCGCCAGCAGCTTCAGGGGTAAAGAGACCCAGTACTTC. Translated: CASSFRGKETQYF.

The V call is TRBV4-1, the J call TRBJ2-3; 9 bases are a match to TRBD2. V lost 4 bases, J lost 0 bases, and 8 bases stayed unmatched. CDR3 length: 17 amino acids. The germline gives CDR1 MGHRA, CDR2 YSYEKL. The CDR3 DNA reads TGCGCCAGCAGCCTACACCGGCTAGCGGGGAGCACAGATACGCAGTATTTT. It encodes CASSLHRLAGSTDTQYF.

The genes are TRBV28 and TRBJ1-2, with D possibly TRBD1 on 6 matching bases. CDR3 size: 13 residues. V was pared by 11 bases and J by 4 bases, with 17 bases between. Looked up from germline, CDR1 is MDHEN and CDR2 is SYDVKM. Here the CDR3 DNA reads TGTGCCGCCGGCGGGGGGGCGCTCTATGGCTACACCTTC. This gives the protein CAAGGGALYGYTF.

The chain combines TRBV23-1 with TRBJ2-7; 7 bases match TRBD2. TRBV23-1 is reported as an ORF; its role is uncertain. The CDR3 is 18 residues long. Trimming at V came to 3 bases and at J to 0 bases, leaving 14 bases not matched to a gene. CDR3 in amino acids: CASSHQAHSGPTSYEQYV. The CDR3 DNA sequence: TGCGCCAGCAGTCATCAAGCCCATAGCGGGCCTACCTCCTACGAGCAGTACGTC.